This T cell receptor beta chain came from a study of post-analysis software for immune sequencing data. Study summary: Relapsing-remitting, secondary progressive and progressive-relapsing multiple sclerosis were all included among the disease courses. Study-level findings and limits: With F measure, samples from one preparation batch clustered together strongly. Multiple sclerosis patients had significantly lower normalized Chao1 diversity than controls. The five TRBV segments detected at higher frequency in patients than in controls included TRBV5-6, TRBV5-1 and TRBV20-1.

This clonotype was seen a single time. Its target is unknown. After removal of 6 bases from V and 4 bases from J, the junction contained 6 bases not matched to a gene. Germline V lookup: CDR1 MNHEY, CDR2 SVGAGI. This CDR3 has 15 residues. cDNA libraries for TCR beta contained unique molecular identifiers. T cells, roughly 0.85 to 10 million of them, yielded a few hundred thousand cDNA molecules. TCRdb passed the PCR reads through MiXCR, listing each CDR3 protein once. The sample lists 740,000 or so distinct CDR3 sequences, approximately 57% seen once, with roughly 4.4% in the top ten. This receptor was identified in a girl between 5 and 17 years old with multiple sclerosis. Sequenced: blood. The rearrangement joins TRBV6-5 to TRBJ2-1; TRBD2 matches at 10 bases. CDR3 protein: CASSKTSGLYNEQFF. Here the CDR3 DNA reads TGTGCCAGCAGCAAGACTAGCGGGCTTTACAATGAGCAGTTCTTC.